This T cell receptor beta chain was identified during a study of shared clonotypes between healthy human individuals. The CDR3 spans 15 residues. Germline assignment: CDR1 SGHTA and CDR2 FQGNSA. Trimming shortened V by 0 bases and J by 0 bases, and 9 bases separated the two germline ends. Deep level was the assay's run setting. In the original analysis: Filtering was not the same, since immunoSEQ gave junction-only sequences without quality scores. Sequencing used immunoSEQ multiplex PCR; TCRdb keeps in-frame clones, though not all of them. For V, J and clone size, that table is used; D and trimming come from the DNA. The data show about half a million clones, 81% seen once. Those who donated, Caucasian adults without exception, all lived in Nashville, Tennessee. A note on this clone: No antigen is known for it.

General study results and limits: Only a few donors were included, so the genetic and exposure-history diversity represented was limited.

The TCR was taken from a middle-aged woman in good health. Some clones in this sample may be carry-over from other donors' samples. Sequencing used PBMCs. The chain recombines TRBV7-2 with TRBJ2-7, with D maybe TRBD2 (5 bases). Here the CDR3 DNA reads TGTGCCAGCAGCTTAGCAATCGCGGGCTCCTACGAGCAGTACTTC. This codes for CASSLAIAGSYEQYF.